This T cell receptor beta chain comes out of a study of identical twins. A few counts support this clonotype. Template switching introduced a universal primer site, and the cDNA bore unique molecular identifiers. Each CDR3 protein is one row after TCRdb ran MiXCR on the 5' RACE reads. The sample has 600,000 to 700,000 distinct CDR3 sequences, approximately 22% seen once. J was trimmed by 0 bases and V by 5 bases; bases with no gene match: 5. The CDR3 runs to 14 residues. Germline CDR1 and CDR2: DFQATT and SNEGSKA (reference sequence). The sample also formed part of further work on T cells expressing NK-cell markers.

The TCR sequence derives from a woman aged 18-30 years in good health. The sample consisted of PBMCs. This chain links TRBV20-1 with TRBJ2-7; 9 nucleotides align to TRBD2. Here the CDR3 DNA reads TGCAGTGCTGGCCGCGGGAGGGCCTCCTACGAGCAGTACTTC. Translated, it gives CSAGRGRASYEQYF.